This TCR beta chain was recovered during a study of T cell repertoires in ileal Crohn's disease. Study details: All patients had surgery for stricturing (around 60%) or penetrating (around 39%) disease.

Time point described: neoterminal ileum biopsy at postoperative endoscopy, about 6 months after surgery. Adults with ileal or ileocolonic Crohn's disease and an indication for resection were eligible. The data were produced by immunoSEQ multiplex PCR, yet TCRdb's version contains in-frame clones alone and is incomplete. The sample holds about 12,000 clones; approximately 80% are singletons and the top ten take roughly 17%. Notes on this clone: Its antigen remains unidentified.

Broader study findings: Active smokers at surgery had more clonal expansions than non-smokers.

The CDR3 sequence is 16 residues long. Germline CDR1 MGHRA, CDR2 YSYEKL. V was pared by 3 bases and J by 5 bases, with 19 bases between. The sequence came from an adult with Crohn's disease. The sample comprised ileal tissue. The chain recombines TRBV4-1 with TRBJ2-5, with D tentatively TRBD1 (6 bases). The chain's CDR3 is CASSHNLHRARETQYF. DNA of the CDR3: TGCGCCAGCAGCCACAACCTACACAGGGCCCGGGAGACCCAGTACTTC.